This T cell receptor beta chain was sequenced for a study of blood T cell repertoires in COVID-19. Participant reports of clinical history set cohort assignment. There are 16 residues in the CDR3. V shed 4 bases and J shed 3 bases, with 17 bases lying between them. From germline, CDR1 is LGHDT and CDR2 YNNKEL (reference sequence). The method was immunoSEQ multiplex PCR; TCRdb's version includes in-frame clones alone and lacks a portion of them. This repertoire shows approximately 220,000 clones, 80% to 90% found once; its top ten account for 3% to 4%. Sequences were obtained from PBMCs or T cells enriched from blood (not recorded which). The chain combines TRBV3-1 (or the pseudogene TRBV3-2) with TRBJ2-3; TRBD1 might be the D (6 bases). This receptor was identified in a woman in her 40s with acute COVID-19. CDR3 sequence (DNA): TGTGCCAGCAGCCTCCGGACAGCTGGTTGGACAGATACGCAGTATTTT. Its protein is CASSLRTAGWTDTQYF.